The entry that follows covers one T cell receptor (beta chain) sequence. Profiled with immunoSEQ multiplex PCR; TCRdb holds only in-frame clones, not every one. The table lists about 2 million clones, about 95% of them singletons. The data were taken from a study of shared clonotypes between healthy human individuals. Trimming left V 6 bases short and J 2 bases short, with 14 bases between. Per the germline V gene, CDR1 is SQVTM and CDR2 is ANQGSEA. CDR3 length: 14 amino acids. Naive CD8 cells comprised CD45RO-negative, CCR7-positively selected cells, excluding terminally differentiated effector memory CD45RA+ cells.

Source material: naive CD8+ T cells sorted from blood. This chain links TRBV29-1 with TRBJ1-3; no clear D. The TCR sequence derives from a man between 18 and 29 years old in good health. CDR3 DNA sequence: TGCAGCGTGGACTTCGGGAGTCCTGGAAACACCATATATTTT. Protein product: CSVDFGSPGNTIYF.